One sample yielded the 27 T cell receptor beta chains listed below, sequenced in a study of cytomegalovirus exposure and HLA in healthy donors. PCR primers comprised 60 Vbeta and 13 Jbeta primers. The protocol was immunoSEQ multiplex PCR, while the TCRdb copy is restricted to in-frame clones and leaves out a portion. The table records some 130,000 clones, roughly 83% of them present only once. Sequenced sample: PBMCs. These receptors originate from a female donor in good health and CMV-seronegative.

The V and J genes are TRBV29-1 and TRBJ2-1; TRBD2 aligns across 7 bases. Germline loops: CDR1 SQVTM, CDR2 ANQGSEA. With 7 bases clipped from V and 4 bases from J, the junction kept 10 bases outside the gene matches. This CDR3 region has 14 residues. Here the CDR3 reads CSANGVSGYNEQFF. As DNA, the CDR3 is TGCAGCGCCAACGGTGTTAGCGGGTACAATGAGCAGTTCTTC.

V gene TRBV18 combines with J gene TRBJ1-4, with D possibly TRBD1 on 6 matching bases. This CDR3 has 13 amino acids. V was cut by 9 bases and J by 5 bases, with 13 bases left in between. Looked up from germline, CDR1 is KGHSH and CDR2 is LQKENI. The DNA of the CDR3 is TGTGCCAGTTCTCAGGGGCGGAATGAAAAACTGTTTTTT. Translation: CASSQGRNEKLFF.

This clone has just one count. CDR3 residues: CASSVDREQLNYGYTF. The CDR3 DNA follows: TGTGCCAGCAGCGTAGACAGGGAGCAACTTAACTATGGCTACACCTTC. This sequence joins TRBV9 and TRBJ1-2, with TRBD1 as a possible D gene (6 bases). Trimming stripped 0 bases from V and 1 base from J, with 13 bases between. CDR3 length equals 16 residues. The germline CDR1 and CDR2 sequences are SGDLS and YYNGEE.

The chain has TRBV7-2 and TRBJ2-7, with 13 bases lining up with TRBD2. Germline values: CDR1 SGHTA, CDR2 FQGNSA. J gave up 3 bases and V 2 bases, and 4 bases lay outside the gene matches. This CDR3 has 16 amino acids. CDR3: CASSLNGLAGVYEQYF. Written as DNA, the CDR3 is TGTGCCAGCAGCTTAAACGGACTAGCGGGGGTCTACGAGCAGTACTTC.

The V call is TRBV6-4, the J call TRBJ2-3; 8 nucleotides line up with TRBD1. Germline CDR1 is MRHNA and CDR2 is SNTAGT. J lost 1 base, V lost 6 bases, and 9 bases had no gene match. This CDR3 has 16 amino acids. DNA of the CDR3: TGTGCCAGCAGGACGACAGGGGATGCCGGCACAGATACGCAGTATTTT. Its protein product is CASRTTGDAGTDTQYF.

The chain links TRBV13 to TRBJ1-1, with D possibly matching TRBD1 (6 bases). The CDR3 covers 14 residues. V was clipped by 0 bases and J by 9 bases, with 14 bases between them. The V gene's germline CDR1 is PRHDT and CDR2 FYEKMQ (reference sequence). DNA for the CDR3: TGTGCCAGCAGCTTAGGCCTTCCGGGGGGGCAAGCTTTCTTT. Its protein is CASSLGLPGGQAFF.

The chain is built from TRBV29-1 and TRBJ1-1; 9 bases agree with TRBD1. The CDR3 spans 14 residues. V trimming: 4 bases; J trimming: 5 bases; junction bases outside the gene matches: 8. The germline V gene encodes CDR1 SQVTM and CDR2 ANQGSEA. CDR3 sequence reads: CSVGLQGAKTEAFF. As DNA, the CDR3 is TGCAGCGTTGGACTACAGGGGGCGAAAACTGAAGCTTTCTTT.

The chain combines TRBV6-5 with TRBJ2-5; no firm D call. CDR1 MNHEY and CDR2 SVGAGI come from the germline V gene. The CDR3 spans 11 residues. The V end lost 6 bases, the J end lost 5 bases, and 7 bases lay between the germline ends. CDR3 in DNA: TGTGCCAGCAGCCAGAGGGAGACCCAGTACTTC. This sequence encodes CASSQRETQYF.

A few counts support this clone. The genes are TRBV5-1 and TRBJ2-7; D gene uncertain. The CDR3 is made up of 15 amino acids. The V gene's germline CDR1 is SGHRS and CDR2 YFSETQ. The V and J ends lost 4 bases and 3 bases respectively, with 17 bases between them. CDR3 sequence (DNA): TGCGCCAGCAGCCTCAATCCCGGGTCCAACTACGAGCAGTACTTC. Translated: CASSLNPGSNYEQYF.

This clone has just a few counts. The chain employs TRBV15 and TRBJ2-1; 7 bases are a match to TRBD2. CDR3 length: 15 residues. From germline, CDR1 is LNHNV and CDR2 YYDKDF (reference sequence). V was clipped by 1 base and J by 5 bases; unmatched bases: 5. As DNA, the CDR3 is TGTGCCACCAGCAGAGTAGGGACTACCAACAATGAGCAGTTCTTC. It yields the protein CATSRVGTTNNEQFF.

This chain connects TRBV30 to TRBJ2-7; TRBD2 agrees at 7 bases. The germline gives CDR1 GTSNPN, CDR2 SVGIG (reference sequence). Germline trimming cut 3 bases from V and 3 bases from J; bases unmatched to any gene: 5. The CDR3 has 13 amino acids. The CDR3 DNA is TGTGCCTGGAGCGAAGGCGGGGGCTACGAGCAGTACTTC. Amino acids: CAWSEGGGYEQYF.

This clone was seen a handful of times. The CDR3 DNA follows: TGTGCCAGCAGCGAAGGGACAAGTTCGGCCTACGAGCAGTACTTC. This sequence encodes CASSEGTSSAYEQYF. This sequence joins TRBV9 and TRBJ2-7, with D possibly matching TRBD1 (6 bases). The CDR3 contains 15 residues. Trimming took 3 bases from V and 2 from J, leaving 15 bases between them. The V gene's germline CDR1 is SGDLS and CDR2 YYNGEE. Drawing the rest from reference TRBV9 and TRBJ2-7, the complete variable domain is DSGVTQTPKHLITATGQRVTLRCSPRSGDLSVYWYQQSLDQGLQFLIQYYNGEERAKGNILERFSAQQFPDLHSELNLSSLELGDSALYFCASSEGTSSAYEQYFGPGTRLTVT.

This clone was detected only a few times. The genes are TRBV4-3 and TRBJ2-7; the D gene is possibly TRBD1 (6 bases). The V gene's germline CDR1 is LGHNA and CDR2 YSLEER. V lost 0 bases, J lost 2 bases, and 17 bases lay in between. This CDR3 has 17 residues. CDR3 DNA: TGCGCCAGCAGCCAAGATCTGCAGGGGAAACCCCCCTACGAGCAGTACTTC. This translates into CASSQDLQGKPPYEQYF.

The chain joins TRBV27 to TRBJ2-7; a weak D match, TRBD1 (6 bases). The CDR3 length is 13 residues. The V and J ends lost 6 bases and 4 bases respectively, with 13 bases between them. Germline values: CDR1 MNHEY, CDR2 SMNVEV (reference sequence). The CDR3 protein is CASRAGANYEQYF. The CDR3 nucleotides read TGTGCCAGCAGGGCAGGGGCTAATTACGAGCAGTACTTC.

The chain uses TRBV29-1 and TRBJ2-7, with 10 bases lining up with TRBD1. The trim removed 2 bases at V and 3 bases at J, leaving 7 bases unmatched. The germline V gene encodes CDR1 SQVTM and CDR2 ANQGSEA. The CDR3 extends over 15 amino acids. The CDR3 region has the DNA TGCAGCGTTGAACTCTCGGGGGACAGGGGCTACGAGCAGTACTTC. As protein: CSVELSGDRGYEQYF.

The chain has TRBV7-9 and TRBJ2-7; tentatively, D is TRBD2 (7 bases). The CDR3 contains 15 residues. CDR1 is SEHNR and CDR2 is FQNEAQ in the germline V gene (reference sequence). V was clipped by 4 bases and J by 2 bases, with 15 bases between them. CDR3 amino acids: CASSSNREGAYEQYF. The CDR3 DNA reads TGTGCCAGCAGCTCCAACAGGGAGGGGGCCTACGAGCAGTACTTC. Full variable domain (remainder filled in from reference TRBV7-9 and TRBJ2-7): DTGVSQNPRHKITKRGQNVTFRCDPISEHNRLYWYRQTLGQGPEFLTYFQNEAQLEKSRLLSDRFSAERPKGSFSTLEIQRTEQGDSAMYLCASSSNREGAYEQYFGPGTRLTVT.

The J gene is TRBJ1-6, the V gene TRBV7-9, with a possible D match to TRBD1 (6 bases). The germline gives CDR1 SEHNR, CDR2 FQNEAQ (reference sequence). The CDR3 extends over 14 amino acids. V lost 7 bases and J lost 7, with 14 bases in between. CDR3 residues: CASTLGGLNSPLHF. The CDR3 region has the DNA TGTGCCAGCACCCTCGGGGGGCTCAATTCACCCCTCCACTTT. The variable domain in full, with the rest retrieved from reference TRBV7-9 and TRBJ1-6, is DTGVSQNPRHKITKRGQNVTFRCDPISEHNRLYWYRQTLGQGPEFLTYFQNEAQLEKSRLLSDRFSAERPKGSFSTLEIQRTEQGDSAMYLCASTLGGLNSPLHFGNGTRLTVT.

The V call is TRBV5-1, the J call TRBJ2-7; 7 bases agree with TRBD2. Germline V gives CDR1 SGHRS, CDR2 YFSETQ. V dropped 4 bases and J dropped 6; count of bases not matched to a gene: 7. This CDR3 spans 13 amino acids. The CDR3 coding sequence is TGCGCCAGCAGCGTTCAAGCGGGAACCGAGCAGTACTTC. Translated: CASSVQAGTEQYF.

The CDR3 DNA sequence: TGTGCCAGCAGCGGGGAGGGGGGAGAGCAGTACTTC. It codes for CASSGEGGEQYF. V and J are TRBV9 and TRBJ2-7; possible D gene TRBD2, 7 bases. Germline CDR1 is SGDLS and CDR2 is YYNGEE. Trimming removed 3 bases at V and 7 bases at J, with 11 bases between. The CDR3 has 12 amino acids.

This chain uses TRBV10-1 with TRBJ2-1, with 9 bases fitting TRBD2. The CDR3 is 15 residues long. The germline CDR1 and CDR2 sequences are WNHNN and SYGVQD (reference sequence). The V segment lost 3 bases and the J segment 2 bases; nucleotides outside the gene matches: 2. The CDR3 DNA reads TGCGCCAGCAGTGAAGTAGCGGGGGCCTACAATGAGCAGTTCTTC. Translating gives CASSEVAGAYNEQFF.

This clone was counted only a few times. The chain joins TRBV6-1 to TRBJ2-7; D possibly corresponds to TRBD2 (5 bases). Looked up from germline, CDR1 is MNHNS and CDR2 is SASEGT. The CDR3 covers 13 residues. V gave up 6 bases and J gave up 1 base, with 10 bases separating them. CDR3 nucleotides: TGTGCCAGCAGCTCTTGGACTTCCTACGAGCAGTACTTC. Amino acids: CASSSWTSYEQYF.

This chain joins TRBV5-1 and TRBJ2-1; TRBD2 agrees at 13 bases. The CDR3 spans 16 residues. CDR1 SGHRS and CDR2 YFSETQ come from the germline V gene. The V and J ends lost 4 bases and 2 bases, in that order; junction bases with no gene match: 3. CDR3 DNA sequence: TGCGCCAGCAGCCAAACTAGCGGGGGGGCCTACAATGAGCAGTTCTTC. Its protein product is CASSQTSGGAYNEQFF.

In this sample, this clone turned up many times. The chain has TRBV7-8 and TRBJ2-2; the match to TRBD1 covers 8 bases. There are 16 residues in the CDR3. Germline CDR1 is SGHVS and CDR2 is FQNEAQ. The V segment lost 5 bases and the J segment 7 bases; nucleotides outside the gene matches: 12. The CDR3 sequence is CASSPQDRVGVGELFF. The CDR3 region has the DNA TGTGCCAGCAGCCCCCAGGACAGGGTGGGGGTCGGGGAGCTGTTTTTT.

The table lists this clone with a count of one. The CDR3 region has the DNA TGTGCCAGCCCGTCCTCTGGAAACACCATATATTTT. This sequence encodes CASPSSGNTIYF. This rearrangement joins TRBV6-1 to TRBJ1-3; D unclear. Trimming removed 8 bases at V and 0 bases at J, with 5 bases between. The CDR3 runs to 12 residues. Germline CDR1 reads MNHNS; CDR2 reads SASEGT.

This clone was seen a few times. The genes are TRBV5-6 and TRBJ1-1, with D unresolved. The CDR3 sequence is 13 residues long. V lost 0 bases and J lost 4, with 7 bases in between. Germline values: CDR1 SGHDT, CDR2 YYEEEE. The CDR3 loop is CASSLEGSTEAFF. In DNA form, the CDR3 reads TGTGCCAGCAGCTTGGAAGGGAGCACTGAAGCTTTCTTT.

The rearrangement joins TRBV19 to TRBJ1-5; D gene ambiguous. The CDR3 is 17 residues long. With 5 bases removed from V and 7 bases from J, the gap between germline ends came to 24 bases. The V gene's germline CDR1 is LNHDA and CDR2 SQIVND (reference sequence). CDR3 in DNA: TGTGCCAGTAGTTCTCTCCGGGATCTTTGGGAGGACCAGCCCCAGCATTTT. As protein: CASSSLRDLWEDQPQHF.

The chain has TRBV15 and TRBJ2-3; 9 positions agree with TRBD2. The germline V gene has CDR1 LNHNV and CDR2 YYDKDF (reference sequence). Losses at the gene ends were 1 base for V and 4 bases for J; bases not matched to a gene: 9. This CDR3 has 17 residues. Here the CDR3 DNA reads TGTGCCACCAGCAGAGGTCTTGCGGGAGGGCGGGCAGATACGCAGTATTTT. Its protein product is CATSRGLAGGRADTQYF. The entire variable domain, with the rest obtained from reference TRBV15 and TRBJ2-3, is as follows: DAMVIQNPRYQVTQFGKPVTLSCSQTLNHNVMYWYQQKSSQAPKLLFHYYDKDFNNEADTPDNFQSRRPNTSFCFLDIRSPGLGDTAMYLCATSRGLAGGRADTQYFGPGTRLTVL.